The table lists the clone carrying this T cell receptor (beta chain) with a few counts. Its antigen remains unidentified. This record comes from a study of T-cell reconstitution after alpha-beta-depleted transplantation in children. Regarding the study as a whole: Newly made T cells mostly supplied T-cell counts and diversity one year after transplant.

Trimming took 2 bases from V and 2 from J; bases not matched to a gene: 2. This CDR3 has 14 residues. The germline CDR1 and CDR2 sequences are SGHNT and YYREEE (reference sequence). It was with unique molecular identifiers that the TCRbeta library was prepared. TCRdb reprocessed the PCR reads with MiXCR, giving one entry per CDR3 protein. The sample shows about 100,000 distinct CDR3 sequences, approximately 6% of them seen only once. The receptor was derived from a female patient between 2 and 15 years old who had a stem cell transplant for Fanconi anemia, so the T cells may come from the graft donor. This sequence joins TRBV5-4 and TRBJ2-5, with 8 bases that match TRBD2. The material sequenced was PBMCs, mostly from graft donor cells, taken 60 days after TCRalphabeta/CD19-depleted stem cell transplant. The CDR3 bases are TGTGCCAGCAGCTTTAGCGGGGTACAAGAGACCCAGTACTTC. The encoded protein is CASSFSGVQETQYF.